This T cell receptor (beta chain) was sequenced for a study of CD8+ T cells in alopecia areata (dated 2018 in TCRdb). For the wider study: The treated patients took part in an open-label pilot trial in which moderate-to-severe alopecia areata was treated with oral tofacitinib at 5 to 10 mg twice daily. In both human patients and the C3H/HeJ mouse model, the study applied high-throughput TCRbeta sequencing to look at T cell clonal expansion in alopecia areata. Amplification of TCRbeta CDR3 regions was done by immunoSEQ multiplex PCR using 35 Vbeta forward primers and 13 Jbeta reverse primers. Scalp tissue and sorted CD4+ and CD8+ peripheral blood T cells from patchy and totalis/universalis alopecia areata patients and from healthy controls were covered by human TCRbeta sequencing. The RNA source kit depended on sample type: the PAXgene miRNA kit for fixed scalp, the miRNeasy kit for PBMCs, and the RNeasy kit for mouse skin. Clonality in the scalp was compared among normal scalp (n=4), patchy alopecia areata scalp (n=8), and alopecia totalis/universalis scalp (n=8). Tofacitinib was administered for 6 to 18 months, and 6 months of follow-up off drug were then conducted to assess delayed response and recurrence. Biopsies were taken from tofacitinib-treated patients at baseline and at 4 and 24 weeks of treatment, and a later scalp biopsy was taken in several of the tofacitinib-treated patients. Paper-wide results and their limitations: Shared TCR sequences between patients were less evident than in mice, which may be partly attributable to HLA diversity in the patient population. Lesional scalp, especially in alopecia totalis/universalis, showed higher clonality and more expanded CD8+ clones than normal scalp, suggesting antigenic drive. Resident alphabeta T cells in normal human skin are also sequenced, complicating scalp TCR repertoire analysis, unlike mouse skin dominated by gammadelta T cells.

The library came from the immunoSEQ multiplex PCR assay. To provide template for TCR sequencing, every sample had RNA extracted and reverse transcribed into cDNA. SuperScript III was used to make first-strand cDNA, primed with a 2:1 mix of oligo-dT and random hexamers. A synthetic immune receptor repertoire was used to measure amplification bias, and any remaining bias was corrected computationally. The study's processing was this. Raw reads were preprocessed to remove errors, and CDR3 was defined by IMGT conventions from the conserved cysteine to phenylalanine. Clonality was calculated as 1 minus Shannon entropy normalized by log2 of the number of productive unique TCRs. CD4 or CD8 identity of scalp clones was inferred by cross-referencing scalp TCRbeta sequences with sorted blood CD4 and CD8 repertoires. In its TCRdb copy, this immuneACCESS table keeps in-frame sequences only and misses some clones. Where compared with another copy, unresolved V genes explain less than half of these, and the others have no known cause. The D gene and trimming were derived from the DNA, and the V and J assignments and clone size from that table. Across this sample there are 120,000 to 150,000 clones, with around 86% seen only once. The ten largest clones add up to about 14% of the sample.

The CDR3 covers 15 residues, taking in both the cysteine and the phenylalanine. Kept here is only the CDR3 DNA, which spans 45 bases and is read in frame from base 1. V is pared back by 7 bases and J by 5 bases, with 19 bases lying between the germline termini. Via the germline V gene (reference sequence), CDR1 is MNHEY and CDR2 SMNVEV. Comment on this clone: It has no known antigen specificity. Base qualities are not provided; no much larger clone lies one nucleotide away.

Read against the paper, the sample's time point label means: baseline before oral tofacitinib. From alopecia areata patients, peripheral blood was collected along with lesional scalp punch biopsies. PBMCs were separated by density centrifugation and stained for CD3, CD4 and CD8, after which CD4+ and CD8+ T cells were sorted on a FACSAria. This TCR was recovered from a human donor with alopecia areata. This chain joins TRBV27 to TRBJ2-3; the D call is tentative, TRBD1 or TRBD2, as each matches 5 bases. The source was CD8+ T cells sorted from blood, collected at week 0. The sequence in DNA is TGTGCCAGCACACTCTACCCCGGGGCCAAAGATACGCAGTATTTT. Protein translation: CASTLYPGAKDTQYF.